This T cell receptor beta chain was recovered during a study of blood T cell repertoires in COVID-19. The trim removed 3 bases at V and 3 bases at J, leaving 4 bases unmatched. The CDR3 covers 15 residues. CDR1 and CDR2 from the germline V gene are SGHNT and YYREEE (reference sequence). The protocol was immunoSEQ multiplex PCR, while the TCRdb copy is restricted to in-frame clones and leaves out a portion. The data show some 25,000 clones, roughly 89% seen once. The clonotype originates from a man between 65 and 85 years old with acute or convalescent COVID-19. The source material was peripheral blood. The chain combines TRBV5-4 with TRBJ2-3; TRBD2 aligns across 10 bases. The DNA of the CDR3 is TGTGCCAGCAGCTCTTCTAGCGGGAGTACAGATACGCAGTATTTT. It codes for CASSSSSGSTDTQYF.